The 7 T cell receptor beta chains listed next were all sequenced from one sample in a study of T cell repertoires in cytomegalovirus infection. TCRdb ran MiXCR on the reads and lists one entry per CDR3 protein. The data contain approximately 590,000 distinct CDR3 sequences, roughly 42% of them singletons. These receptors are not linked to any known antigen. The sequencing used cultured PBMCs, collected from culture after CMV antigen stimulation. The receptors originated from a human donor in good health (CMV status not recorded). Some clones in this sample may be carry-over from other donors' samples.

This clonotype was seen a handful of times. The chain uses TRBV7-8 and TRBJ1-1; no clear D gene. Germline loops: CDR1 SGHVS, CDR2 FQNEAQ. V was pared by 5 bases and J by 1 base, with 14 bases between. The CDR3 has 15 residues. CDR3 bases: TGTGCCAGCAGCGGAGGTATAGGGCCGAACACTGAAGCTTTCTTT. This gives the protein CASSGGIGPNTEAFF.

The J gene is TRBJ1-2, the V gene TRBV9; 7 positions agree with TRBD1. J gave up 3 bases and V 0 bases, and 5 bases lay outside the gene matches. The germline V gene has CDR1 SGDLS and CDR2 YYNGEE. The CDR3 is 15 residues long. In DNA, the CDR3 is TGTGCCAGCAGCGTAGCCCCGGGACAGTACTATGGCTACACCTTC. Translation gives CASSVAPGQYYGYTF. Variable domain in full (rest from reference TRBV9 and TRBJ1-2): DSGVTQTPKHLITATGQRVTLRCSPRSGDLSVYWYQQSLDQGLQFLIQYYNGEERAKGNILERFSAQQFPDLHSELNLSSLELGDSALYFCASSVAPGQYYGYTFGSGTRLTVV.

The rearrangement links TRBV6-6 to TRBJ2-1; 8 bases are shared with TRBD2. Trimming took 6 bases from V and 0 from J; bases not matched to a gene: 10. Germline CDR1 reads MNHNY; CDR2 reads SVGAGI (reference sequence). This CDR3 spans 17 amino acids. The CDR3 DNA is TGTGCCAGCAGGCCGGGGGGGACCCTAAGCTCCTACAATGAGCAGTTCTTC. It encodes CASRPGGTLSSYNEQFF.

The rearrangement uses TRBV6-1 and TRBJ1-3, with 12 bases fitting TRBD1. CDR3 length: 17 amino acids. After removal of 5 bases from V and 3 bases from J, the junction contained 8 bases not matched to a gene. Germline V gene data show CDR1 as MNHNS and CDR2 as SASEGT. CDR3 in amino acids: CASSLGQGALYGNTIYF. The CDR3 bases are TGTGCCAGCAGTCTGGGACAGGGGGCACTGTATGGAAACACCATATATTTT.

The chain uses TRBV5-1 and TRBJ2-7, with D perhaps TRBD1 or TRBD2 (5 bases each). V gave up 3 bases and J gave up 3 bases, with 22 bases separating them. This CDR3 has 17 residues. The germline gives CDR1 SGHRS, CDR2 YFSETQ. The CDR3: CASSSPRDGTEGYEQYF. Written as DNA, the CDR3 is TGCGCCAGCAGCTCCCCTCGAGACGGGACGGAAGGCTACGAGCAGTACTTC.

The V call is TRBV6-6, the J call TRBJ1-1; no reliable D call. The CDR3 extends over 15 amino acids. V lost 10 bases and J lost 2, with 20 bases in between. CDR1 is MNHNY, CDR2 SVGAGI, per germline (reference sequence). CDR3 residues: CATTKGRIPNTEAFF. The CDR3, as DNA: TGTGCCACCACTAAGGGCAGGATCCCTAACACTGAAGCTTTCTTT.

Worth noting for this clonotype: A read error may explain this, as a much larger clone is one base away. V gene TRBV7-8 combines with J gene TRBJ1-5; D is uncertain. The CDR3 consists of 15 residues. Per germline, CDR1 SGHVS and CDR2 FQNEAQ. As DNA, the CDR3 is TGTGCCAGCAGCTTAGCCAGGAGGCCGAATCGGCCCCAGCATTTT. Encoded protein: CASSLARRPNRPQHF. Combining the CDR3 with reference TRBV7-8 and TRBJ1-5 gives the whole variable domain GAGVSQSPRYKVAKRGQDVALRCDPISGHVSLFWYQQALGQGPEFLTYFQNEAQLDKSGLPSDRFFAERPEGSVSTLKIQRTQQEDSAVYLCASSLARRPNRPQHFGDGTRLSIL.